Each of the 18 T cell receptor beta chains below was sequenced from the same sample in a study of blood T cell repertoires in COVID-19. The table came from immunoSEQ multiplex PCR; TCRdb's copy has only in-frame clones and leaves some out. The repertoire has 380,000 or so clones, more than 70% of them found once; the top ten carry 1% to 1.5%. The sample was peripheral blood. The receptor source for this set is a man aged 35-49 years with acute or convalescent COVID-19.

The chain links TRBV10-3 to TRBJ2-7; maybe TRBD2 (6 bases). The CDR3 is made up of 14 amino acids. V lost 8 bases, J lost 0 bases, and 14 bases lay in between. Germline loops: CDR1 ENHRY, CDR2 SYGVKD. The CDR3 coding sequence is TGTGCCATCTCCGGGGACTCTGGCTCCTACGAGCAGTACTTC. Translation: CAISGDSGSYEQYF.

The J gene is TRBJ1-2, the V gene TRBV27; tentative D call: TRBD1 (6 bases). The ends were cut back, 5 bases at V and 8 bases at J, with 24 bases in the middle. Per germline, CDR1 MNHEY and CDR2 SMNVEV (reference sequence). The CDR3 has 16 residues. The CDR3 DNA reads TGTGCCAGCAGTCCGACCCGCAGGGGACCAATAGGGGGCTACACCTTC. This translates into CASSPTRRGPIGGYTF.

CDR3 protein: CASSPLQGKSSGANVLTF. The CDR3 coding sequence is TGTGCCAGTAGTCCACTACAGGGGAAGAGCTCTGGGGCCAACGTCCTGACTTTC. V usage is TRBV19 and J usage is TRBJ2-6, with 7 bases lining up with TRBD1. J was trimmed by 0 bases and V by 5 bases; bases with no gene match: 10. The CDR3 contains 18 residues. Per germline, CDR1 LNHDA and CDR2 SQIVND (reference sequence).

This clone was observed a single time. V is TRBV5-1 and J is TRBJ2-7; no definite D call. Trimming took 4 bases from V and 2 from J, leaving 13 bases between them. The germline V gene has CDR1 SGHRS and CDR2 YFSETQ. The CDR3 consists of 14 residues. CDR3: CASSLGRVAYEQYF. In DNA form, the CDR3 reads TGCGCCAGCAGCCTGGGCCGGGTCGCCTACGAGCAGTACTTC.

In DNA, the CDR3 is TGTGCCAGCAGTTTCTCTAGCGGGAGGGCCGGTGATACGCAGTATTTT. This gives the protein CASSFSSGRAGDTQYF. V usage is TRBV27 and J usage is TRBJ2-3, with 12 bases fitting TRBD2. Unmatched junction bases numbered 7, after V lost 3 bases and J lost 6 bases. The CDR3 loop spans 16 amino acids. The V gene's germline CDR1 is MNHEY and CDR2 SMNVEV (reference sequence).

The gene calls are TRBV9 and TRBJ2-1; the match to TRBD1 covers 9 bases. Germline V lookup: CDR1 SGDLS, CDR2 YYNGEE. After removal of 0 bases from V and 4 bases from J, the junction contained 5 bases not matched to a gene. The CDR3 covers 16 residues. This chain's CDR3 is CASSVGGTGSYNEQFF. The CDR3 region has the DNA TGTGCCAGCAGCGTAGGAGGGACAGGGTCGTACAATGAGCAGTTCTTC.

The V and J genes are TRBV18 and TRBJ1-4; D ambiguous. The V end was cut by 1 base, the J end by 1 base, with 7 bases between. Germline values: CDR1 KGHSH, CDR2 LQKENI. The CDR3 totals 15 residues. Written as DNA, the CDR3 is TGTGCCAGCTCACCACTACTTAAAACTAATGAAAAACTGTTTTTT. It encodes CASSPLLKTNEKLFF.

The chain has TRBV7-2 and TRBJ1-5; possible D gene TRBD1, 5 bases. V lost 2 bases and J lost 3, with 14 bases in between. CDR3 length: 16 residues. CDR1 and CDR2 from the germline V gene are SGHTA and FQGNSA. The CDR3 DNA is TGTGCCAGCAGCTTACCACTGGGGCCGGTCAATCAGCCCCAGCATTTT. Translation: CASSLPLGPVNQPQHF.

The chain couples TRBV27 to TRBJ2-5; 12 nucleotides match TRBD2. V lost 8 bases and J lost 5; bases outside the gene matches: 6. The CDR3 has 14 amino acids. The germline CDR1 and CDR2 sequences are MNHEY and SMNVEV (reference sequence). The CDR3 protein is CASRSLAGGETQYF. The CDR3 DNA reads TGTGCCAGCCGATCCCTAGCGGGAGGGGAGACCCAGTACTTC.

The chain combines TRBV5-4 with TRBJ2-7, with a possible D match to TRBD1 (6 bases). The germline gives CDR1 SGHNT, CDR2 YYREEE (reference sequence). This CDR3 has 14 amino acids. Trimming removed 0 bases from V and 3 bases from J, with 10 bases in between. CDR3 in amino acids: CASSLVQGSYEQYF. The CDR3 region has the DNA TGTGCCAGCAGCTTGGTACAGGGAAGCTACGAGCAGTACTTC. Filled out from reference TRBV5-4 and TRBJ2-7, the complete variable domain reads ETGVTQSPTHLIKTRGQQVTLRCSSQSGHNTVSWYQQALGQGPQFIFQYYREEENGRGNFPPRFSGLQFPNYSSELNVNALELDDSALYLCASSLVQGSYEQYFGPGTRLTVT.

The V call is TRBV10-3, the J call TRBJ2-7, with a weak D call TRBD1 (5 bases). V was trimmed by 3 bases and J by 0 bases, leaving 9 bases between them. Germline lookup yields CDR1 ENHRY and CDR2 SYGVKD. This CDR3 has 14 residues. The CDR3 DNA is TGTGCCATCAGTGACCCCACAGGCTCCTACGAGCAGTACTTC. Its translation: CAISDPTGSYEQYF.

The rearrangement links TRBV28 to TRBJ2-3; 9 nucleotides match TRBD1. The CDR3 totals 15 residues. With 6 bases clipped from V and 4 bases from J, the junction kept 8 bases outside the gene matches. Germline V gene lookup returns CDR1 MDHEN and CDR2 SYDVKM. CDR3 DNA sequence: TGTGCCAGCAGGCGGGACAGGGTAGAGGCAGATACGCAGTATTTT. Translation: CASRRDRVEADTQYF.

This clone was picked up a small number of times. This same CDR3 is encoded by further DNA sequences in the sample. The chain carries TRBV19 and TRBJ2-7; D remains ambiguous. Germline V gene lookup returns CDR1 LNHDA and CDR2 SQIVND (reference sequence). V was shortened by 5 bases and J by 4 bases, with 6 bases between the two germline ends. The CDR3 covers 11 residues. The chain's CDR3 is CASSSYYEQYF. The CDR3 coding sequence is TGTGCCAGTAGTTCTTATTACGAGCAGTACTTC.

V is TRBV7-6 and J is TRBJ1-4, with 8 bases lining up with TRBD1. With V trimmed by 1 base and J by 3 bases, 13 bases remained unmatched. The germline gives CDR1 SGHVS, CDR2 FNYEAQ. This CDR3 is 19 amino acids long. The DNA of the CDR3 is TGTGCCAGCAGCTTAGGAAAGGTGGGACAGGATGGCGCTAATGAAAAACTGTTTTTT. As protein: CASSLGKVGQDGANEKLFF.

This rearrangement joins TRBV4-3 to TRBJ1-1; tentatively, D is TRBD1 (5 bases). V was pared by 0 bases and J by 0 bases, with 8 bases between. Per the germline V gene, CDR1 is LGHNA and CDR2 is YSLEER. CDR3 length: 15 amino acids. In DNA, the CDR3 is TGCGCCAGCAGCCAAGATTACAGGATGAACACTGAAGCTTTCTTT. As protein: CASSQDYRMNTEAFF.

The CDR3 here is CASSATGPYEQYF. For the CDR3, the DNA is TGTGCCAGCAGTGCCACAGGACCCTACGAGCAGTACTTC. This chain connects TRBV12-3 or TRBV12-4 to TRBJ2-7; a possible D gene is TRBD1 (5 bases). The CDR3 covers 13 residues. V lost 5 bases and J 2 bases, leaving 10 bases between the germline ends.

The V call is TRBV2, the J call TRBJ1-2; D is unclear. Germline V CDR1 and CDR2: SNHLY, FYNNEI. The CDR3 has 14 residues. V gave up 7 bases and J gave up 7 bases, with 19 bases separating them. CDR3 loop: CASTREGRLRGYTF. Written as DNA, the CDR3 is TGTGCCAGCACCCGGGAAGGCAGGCTTCGTGGCTACACCTTC.

The CDR3 protein is CASSTPGTVPGELFF. In DNA, the CDR3 is TGTGCCAGCAGTACGCCGGGGACAGTCCCAGGGGAGCTGTTTTTT. This sequence joins TRBV27 and TRBJ2-2; 7 nucleotides align to TRBD1. CDR3 length: 15 amino acids. Germline V gives CDR1 MNHEY, CDR2 SMNVEV (reference sequence). V lost 5 bases, J lost 8 bases, and 11 bases stayed unmatched.